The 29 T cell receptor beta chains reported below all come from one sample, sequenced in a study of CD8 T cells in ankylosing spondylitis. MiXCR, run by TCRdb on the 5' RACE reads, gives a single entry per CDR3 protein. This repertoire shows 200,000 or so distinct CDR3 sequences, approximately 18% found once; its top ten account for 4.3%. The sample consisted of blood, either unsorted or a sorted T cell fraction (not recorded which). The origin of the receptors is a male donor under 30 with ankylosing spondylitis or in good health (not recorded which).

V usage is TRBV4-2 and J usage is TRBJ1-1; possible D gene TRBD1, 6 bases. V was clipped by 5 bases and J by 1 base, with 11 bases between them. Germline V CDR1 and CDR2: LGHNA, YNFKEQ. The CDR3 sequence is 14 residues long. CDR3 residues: CASSGQTSNTEAFF. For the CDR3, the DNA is TGTGCCAGCAGCGGACAGACTTCGAACACTGAAGCTTTCTTT.

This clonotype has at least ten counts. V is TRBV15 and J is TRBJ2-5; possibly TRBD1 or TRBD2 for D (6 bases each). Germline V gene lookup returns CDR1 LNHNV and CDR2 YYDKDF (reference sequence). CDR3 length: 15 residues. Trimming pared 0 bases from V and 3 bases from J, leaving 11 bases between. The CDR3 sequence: CATSRDPRGEETQYF. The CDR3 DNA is TGTGCCACCAGCAGAGATCCAAGGGGGGAAGAGACCCAGTACTTC.

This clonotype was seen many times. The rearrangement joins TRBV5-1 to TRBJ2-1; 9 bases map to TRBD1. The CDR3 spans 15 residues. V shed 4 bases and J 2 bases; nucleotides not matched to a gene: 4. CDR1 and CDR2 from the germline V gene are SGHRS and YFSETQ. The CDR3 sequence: CASSTGTGTYNEQFF. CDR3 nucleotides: TGCGCCAGCAGCACCGGGACAGGGACCTACAATGAGCAGTTCTTC.

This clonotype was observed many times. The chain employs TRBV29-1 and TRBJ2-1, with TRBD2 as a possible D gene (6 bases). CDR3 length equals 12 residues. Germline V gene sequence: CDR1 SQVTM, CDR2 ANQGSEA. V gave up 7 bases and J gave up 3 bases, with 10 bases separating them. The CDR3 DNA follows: TGCAGCGCCACGACTAGCTACAATGAGCAGTTCTTC. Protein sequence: CSATTSYNEQFF.

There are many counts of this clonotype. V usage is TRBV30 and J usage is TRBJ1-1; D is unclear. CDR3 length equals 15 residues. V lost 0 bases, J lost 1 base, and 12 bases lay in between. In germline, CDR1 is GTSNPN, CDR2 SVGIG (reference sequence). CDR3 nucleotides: TGTGCCTGGAGTGTACTGAACGGACGGAACACTGAAGCTTTCTTT. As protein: CAWSVLNGRNTEAFF. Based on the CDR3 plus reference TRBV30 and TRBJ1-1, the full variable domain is SQTIHQWPATLVQPVGSPLSLECTVEGTSNPNLYWYRQAAGRGLQLLFYSVGIGQISSEVPQNLSASRPQDRQFILSSKKLLLSDSGFYLCAWSVLNGRNTEAFFGQGTRLTVV.

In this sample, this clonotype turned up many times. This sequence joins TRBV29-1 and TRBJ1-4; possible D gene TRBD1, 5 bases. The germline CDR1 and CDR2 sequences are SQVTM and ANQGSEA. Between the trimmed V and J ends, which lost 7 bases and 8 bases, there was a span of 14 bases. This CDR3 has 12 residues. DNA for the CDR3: TGCAGCGCCAGGGCCCTGGGGGAAAAACTGTTTTTT. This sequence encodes CSARALGEKLFF.

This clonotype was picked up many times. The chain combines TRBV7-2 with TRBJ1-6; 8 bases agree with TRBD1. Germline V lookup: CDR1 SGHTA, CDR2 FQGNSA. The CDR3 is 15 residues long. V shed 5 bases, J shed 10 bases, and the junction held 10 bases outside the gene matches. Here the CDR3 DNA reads TGTGCCAGCAGCCCGCGACAGGGGAGGCACTCACCCCTCCACTTT. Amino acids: CASSPRQGRHSPLHF. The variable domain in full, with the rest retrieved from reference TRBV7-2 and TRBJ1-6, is GAGVSQSPSNKVTEKGKDVELRCDPISGHTALYWYRQSLGQGLEFLIYFQGNSAPDKSGLPSDRFSAERTGGSVSTLTIQRTQQEDSAVYLCASSPRQGRHSPLHFGNGTRLTVT.

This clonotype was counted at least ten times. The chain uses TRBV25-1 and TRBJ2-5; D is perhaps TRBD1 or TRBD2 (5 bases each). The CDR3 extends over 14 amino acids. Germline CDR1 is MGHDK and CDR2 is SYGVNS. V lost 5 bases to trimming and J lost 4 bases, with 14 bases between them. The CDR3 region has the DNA TGTGCCAGCAGTAGGGACGGCGGTCGAGAGACCCAGTACTTC. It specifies CASSRDGGRETQYF.

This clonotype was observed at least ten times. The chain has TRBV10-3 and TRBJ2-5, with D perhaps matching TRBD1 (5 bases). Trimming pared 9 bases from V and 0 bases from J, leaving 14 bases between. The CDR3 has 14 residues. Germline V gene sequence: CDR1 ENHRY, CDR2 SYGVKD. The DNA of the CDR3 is TGTGCCATGTCTGGGGCAGGGTACCAAGAGACCCAGTACTTC. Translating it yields CAMSGAGYQETQYF.

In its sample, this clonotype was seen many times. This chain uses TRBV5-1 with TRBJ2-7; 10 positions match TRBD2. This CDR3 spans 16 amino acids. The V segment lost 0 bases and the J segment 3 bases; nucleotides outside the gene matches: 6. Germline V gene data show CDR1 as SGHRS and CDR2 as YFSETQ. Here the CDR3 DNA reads TGCGCCAGCAGCTTGGCCGGGCTAGCGGGAGTCTACGAGCAGTACTTC. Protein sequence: CASSLAGLAGVYEQYF.

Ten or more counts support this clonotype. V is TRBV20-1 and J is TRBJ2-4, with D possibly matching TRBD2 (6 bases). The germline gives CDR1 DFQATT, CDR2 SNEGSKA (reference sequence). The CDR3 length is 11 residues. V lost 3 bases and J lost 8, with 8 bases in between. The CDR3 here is CSASGGDIQYF. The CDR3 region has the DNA TGCAGTGCTAGCGGAGGGGACATTCAGTACTTC.

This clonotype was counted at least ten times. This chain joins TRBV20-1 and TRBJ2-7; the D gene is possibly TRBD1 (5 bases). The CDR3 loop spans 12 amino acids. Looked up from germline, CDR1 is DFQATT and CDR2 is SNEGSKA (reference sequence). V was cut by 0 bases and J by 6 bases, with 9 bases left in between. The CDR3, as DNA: TGCAGTGCTAGAGATCTTAGGGGCGAGCAGTACGTC. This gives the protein CSARDLRGEQYV.

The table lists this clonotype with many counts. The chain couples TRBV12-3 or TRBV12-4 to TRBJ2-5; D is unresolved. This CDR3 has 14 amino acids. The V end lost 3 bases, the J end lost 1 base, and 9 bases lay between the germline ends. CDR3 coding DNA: TGTGCCAGCAGTTTTGGCGAGGTCCAAGAGACCCAGTACTTC. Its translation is CASSFGEVQETQYF.

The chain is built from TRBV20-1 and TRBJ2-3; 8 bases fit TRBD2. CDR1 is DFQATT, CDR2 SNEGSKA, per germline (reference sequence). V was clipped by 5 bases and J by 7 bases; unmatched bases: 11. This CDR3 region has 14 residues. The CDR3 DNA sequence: TGCAGTGCTGAAACCGGGACTAGGTTGTATACGCAGTATTTT. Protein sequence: CSAETGTRLYTQYF.

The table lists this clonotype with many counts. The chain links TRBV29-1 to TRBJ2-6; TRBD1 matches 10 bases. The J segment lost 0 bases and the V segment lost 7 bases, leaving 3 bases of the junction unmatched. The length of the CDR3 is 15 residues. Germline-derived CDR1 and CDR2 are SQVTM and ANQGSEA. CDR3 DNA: TGCAGCGCGGGACAGGGGCCCTCTGGGGCCAACGTCCTGACTTTC. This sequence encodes CSAGQGPSGANVLTF.

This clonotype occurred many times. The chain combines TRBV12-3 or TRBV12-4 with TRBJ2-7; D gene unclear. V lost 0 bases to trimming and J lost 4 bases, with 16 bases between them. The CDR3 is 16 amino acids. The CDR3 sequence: CASSLARWNYSYEQYF. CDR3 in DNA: TGTGCCAGCAGTTTAGCGCGGTGGAACTACTCTTACGAGCAGTACTTC.

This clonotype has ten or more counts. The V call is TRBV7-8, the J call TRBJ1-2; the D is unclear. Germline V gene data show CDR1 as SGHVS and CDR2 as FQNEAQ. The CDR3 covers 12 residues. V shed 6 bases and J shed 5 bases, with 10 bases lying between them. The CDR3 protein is CASSYAQYGYTF. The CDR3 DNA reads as TGTGCCAGCAGTTACGCTCAATATGGCTACACCTTC.

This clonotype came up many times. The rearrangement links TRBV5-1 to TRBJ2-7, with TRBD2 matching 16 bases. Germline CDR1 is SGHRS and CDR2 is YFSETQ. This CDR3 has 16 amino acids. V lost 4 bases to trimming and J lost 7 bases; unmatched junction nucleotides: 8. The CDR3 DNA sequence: TGCGCCAGCAGCCTAGGGACTAGCGGGAGGGCCGCTGAGCAGTACGTC. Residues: CASSLGTSGRAAEQYV.

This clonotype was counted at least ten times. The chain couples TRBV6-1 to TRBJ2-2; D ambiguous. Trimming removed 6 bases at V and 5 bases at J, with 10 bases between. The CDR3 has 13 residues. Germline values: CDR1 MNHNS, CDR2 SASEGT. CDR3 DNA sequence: TGTGCCAGCAGGGGGTTCCAGACCGGGGAGCTGTTTTTT. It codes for CASRGFQTGELFF.

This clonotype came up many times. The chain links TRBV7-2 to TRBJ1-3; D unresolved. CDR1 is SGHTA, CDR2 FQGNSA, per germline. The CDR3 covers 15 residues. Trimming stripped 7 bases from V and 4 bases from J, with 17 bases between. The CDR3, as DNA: TGTGCCAGCACCTCTGACCTCATCGCGGGAAACACCATATATTTT. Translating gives CASTSDLIAGNTIYF.

The CDR3 region is CASSFDRGGTGELFF. The DNA of the CDR3 is TGTGCCAGCAGTTTCGACAGGGGGGGTACCGGGGAGCTGTTTTTT. This chain uses TRBV6-2 or TRBV6-3 with TRBJ2-2, with 9 bases that match TRBD1. Germline CDR1 MNHEY, CDR2 SVGEGT. Trimming took 4 bases from V and 5 from J; bases not matched to a gene: 5. The CDR3 runs 15 residues.

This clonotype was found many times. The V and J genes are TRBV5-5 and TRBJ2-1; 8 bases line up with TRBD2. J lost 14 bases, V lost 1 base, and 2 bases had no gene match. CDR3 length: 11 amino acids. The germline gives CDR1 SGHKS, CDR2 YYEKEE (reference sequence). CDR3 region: CASSLSGGEFF. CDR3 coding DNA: TGTGCCAGCAGCTTGTCGGGGGGGGAGTTCTTC.

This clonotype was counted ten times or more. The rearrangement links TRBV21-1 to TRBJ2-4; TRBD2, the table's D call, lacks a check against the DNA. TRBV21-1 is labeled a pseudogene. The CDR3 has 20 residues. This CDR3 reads CASNQPGLAGGTIAKNIQYF. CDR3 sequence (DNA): TGTGCCAGCAACCAACCGGGACTAGCGGGAGGAACGATAGCCAAAAACATTCAGTACTTC.

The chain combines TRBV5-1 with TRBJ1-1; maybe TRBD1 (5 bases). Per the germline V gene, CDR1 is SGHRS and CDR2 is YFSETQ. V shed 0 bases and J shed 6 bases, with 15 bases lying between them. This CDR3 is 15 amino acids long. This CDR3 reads CASSLVDSTRAEAFF. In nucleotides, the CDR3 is TGCGCCAGCAGCTTGGTCGACAGTACACGGGCTGAAGCTTTCTTT.

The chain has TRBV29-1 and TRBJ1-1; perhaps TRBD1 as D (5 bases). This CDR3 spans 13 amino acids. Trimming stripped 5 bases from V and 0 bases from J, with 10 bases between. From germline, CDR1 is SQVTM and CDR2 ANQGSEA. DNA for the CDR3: TGCAGCGTTACAGGAAAACTGAACACTGAAGCTTTCTTT. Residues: CSVTGKLNTEAFF.

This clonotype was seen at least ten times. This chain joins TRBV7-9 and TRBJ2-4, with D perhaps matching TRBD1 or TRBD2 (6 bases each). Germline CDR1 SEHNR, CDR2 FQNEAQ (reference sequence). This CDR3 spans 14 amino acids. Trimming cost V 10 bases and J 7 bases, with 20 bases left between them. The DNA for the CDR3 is TGTGCCACCGAACCGGGACAAAGCGGGAACATTCAGTACTTC. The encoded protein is CATEPGQSGNIQYF.

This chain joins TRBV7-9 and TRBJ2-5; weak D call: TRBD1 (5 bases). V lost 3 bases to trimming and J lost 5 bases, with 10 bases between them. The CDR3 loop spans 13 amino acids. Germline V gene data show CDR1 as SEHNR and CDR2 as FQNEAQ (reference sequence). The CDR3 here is CASSFSRVETQYF. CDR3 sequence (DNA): TGTGCCAGCAGCTTCAGCAGGGTTGAGACCCAGTACTTC. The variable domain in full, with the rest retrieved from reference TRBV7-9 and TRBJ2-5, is DTGVSQNPRHKITKRGQNVTFRCDPISEHNRLYWYRQTLGQGPEFLTYFQNEAQLEKSRLLSDRFSAERPKGSFSTLEIQRTEQGDSAMYLCASSFSRVETQYFGPGTRLLVL.

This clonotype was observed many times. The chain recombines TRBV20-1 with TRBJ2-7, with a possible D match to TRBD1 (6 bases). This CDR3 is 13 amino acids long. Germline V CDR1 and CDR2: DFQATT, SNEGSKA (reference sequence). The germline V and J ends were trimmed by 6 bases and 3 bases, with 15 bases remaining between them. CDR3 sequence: CSANGQIDYEQYF. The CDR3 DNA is TGCAGTGCGAATGGACAGATAGACTACGAGCAGTACTTC.

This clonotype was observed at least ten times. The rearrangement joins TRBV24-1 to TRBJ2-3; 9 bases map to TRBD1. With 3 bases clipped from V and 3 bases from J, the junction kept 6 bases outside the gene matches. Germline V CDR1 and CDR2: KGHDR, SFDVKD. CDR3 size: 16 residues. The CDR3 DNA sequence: TGTGCCACCAGTGATGTAACGGACAGGGGTACAGATACGCAGTATTTT. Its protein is CATSDVTDRGTDTQYF.